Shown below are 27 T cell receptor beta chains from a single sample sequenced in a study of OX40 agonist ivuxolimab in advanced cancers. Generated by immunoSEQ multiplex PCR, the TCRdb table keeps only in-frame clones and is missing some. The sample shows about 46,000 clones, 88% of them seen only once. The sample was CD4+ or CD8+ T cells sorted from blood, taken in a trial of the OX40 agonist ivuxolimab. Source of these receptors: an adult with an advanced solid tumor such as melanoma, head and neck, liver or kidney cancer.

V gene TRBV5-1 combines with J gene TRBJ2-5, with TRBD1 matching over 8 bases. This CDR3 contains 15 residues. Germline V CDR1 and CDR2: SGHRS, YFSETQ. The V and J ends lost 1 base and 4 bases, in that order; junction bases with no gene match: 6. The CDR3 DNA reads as TGCGCCAGCAGCTTGACAACAGGGGGAGGAGAGACCCAGTACTTC. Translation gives CASSLTTGGGETQYF.

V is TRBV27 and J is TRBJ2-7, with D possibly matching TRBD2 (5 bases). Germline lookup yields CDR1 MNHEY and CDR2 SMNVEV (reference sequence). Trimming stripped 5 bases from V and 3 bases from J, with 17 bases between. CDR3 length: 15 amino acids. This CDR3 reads CASSRVARANYEQYF. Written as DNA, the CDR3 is TGTGCCAGCAGTAGGGTAGCGCGGGCAAACTACGAGCAGTACTTC.

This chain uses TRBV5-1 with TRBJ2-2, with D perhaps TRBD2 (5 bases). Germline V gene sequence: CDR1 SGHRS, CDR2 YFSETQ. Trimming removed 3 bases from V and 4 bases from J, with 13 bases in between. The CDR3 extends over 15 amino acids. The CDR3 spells CASSSWASGTGELFF. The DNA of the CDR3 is TGCGCCAGCAGCTCCTGGGCGAGCGGCACCGGGGAGCTGTTTTTT.

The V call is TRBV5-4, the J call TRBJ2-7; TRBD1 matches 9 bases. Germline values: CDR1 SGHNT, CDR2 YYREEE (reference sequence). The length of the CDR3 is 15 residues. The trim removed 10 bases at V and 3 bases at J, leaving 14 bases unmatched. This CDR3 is CAHARGTGTNYEQYF. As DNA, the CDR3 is TGTGCCCACGCGAGGGGGACAGGGACCAACTACGAGCAGTACTTC.

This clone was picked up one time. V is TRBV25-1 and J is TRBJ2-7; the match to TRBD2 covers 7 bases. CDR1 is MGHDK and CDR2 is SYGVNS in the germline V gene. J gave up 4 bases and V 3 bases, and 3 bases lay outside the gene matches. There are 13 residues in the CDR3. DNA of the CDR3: TGTGCCAGCAGTGATGACGGGGGGTACGAGCAGTACTTC. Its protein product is CASSDDGGYEQYF.

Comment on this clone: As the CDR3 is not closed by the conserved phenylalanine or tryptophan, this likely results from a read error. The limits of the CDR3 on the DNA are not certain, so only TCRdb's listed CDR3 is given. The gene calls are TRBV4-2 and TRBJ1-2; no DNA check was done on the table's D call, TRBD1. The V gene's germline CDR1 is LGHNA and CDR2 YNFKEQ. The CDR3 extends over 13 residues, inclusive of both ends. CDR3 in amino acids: CASSQVDRGGIYL.

The CDR3 sequence: CASSQDPPAYNEQFF. The CDR3 bases are TGTGCCAGCAGCCAAGATCCACCAGCCTACAATGAGCAGTTCTTC. The chain joins TRBV14 to TRBJ2-1; D call uncertain. The CDR3 has 15 residues. V was clipped by 0 bases and J by 2 bases, with 8 bases between them. CDR1 is SGHDN, CDR2 FVKESK, per germline.

As DNA, the CDR3 is TGTGCCAGCAGACCGCACCCACAGGGGGCGATCTCACCCCTCCACTTT. Translation: CASRPHPQGAISPLHF. The rearrangement uses TRBV7-2 and TRBJ1-6; the match to TRBD1 covers 9 bases. CDR1 and CDR2 from the germline V gene are SGHTA and FQGNSA. The CDR3 is made up of 16 amino acids. V gave up 6 bases and J gave up 10 bases; unmatched junction bases: 13. Looking up the rest from reference TRBV7-2 and TRBJ1-6 gives the full variable domain: GAGVSQSPSNKVTEKGKDVELRCDPISGHTALYWYRQSLGQGLEFLIYFQGNSAPDKSGLPSDRFSAERTGGSVSTLTIQRTQQEDSAVYLCASRPHPQGAISPLHFGNGTRLTVT.

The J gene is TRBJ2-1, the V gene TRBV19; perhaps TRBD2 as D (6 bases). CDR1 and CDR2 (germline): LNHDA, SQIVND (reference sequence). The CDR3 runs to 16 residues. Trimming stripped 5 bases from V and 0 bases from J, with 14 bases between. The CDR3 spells CASSVSGRSSYNEQFF. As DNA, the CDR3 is TGTGCCAGTAGTGTTAGCGGTAGGAGCTCCTACAATGAGCAGTTCTTC. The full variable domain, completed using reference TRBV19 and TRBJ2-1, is DGGITQSPKYLFRKEGQNVTLSCEQNLNHDAMYWYRQDPGQGLRLIYYSQIVNDFQKGDIAEGYSVSREKKESFPLTVTSAQKNPTAFYLCASSVSGRSSYNEQFFGPGTRLTVL.

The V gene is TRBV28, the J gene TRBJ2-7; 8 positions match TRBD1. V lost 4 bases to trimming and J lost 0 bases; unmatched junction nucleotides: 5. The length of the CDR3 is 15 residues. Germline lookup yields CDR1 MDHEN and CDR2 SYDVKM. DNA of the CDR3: TGTGCCAGCAGTTCGGGGCAGGGGGCCTCCTACGAGCAGTACTTC. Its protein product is CASSSGQGASYEQYF.

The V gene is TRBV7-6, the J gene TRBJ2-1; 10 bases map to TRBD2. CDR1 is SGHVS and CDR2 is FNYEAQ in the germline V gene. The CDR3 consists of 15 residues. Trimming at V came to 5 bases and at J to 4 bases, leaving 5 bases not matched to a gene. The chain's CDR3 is CASSPTSGDYNEQFF. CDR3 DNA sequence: TGTGCCAGCAGCCCTACTAGCGGGGATTACAATGAGCAGTTCTTC.

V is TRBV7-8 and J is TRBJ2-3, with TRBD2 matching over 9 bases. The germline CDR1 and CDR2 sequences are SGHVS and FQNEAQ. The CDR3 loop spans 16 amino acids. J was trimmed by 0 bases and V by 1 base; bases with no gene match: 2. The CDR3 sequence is CASSLGTSVSTDTQYF. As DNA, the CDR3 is TGTGCCAGCAGCTTAGGGACTAGCGTTAGCACAGATACGCAGTATTTT.

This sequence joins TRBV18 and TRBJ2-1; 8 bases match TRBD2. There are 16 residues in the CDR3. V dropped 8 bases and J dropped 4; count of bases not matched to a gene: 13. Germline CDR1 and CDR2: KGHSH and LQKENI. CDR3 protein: CASAGGPPTVYNEQFF. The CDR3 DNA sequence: TGTGCCAGCGCGGGGGGCCCTCCAACGGTATACAATGAGCAGTTCTTC.

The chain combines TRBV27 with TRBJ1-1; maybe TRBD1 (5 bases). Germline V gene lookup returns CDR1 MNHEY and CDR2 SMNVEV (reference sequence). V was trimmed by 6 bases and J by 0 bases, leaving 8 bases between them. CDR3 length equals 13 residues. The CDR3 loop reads CASSYRMNTEAFF. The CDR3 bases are TGTGCCAGCAGCTACAGGATGAACACTGAAGCTTTCTTT.

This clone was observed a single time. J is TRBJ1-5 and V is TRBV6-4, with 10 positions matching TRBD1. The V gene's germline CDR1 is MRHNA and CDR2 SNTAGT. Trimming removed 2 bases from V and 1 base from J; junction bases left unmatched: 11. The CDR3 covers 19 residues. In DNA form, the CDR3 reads TGTGCCAGCAGTGACCCGAAGCGACAGGGGGCATTGAGCAATCAGCCCCAGCATTTT. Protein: CASSDPKRQGALSNQPQHF.

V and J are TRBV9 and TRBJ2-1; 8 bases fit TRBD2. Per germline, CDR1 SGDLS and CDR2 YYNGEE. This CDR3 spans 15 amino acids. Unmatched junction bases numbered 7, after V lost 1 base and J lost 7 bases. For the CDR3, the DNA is TGTGCCAGCAGCGTATCGGCGGGAGGCTCAAATGAGCAGTTCTTC. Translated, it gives CASSVSAGGSNEQFF. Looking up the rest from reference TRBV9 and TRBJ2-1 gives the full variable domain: DSGVTQTPKHLITATGQRVTLRCSPRSGDLSVYWYQQSLDQGLQFLIQYYNGEERAKGNILERFSAQQFPDLHSELNLSSLELGDSALYFCASSVSAGGSNEQFFGPGTRLTVL.

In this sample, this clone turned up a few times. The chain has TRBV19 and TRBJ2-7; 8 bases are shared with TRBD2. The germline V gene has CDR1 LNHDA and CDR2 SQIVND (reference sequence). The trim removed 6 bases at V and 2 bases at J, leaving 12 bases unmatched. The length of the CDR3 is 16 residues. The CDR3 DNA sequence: TGTGCCAGTAGCCCCCTGCATGCGGGACTAGCCTACGAGCAGTACTTC. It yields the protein CASSPLHAGLAYEQYF.

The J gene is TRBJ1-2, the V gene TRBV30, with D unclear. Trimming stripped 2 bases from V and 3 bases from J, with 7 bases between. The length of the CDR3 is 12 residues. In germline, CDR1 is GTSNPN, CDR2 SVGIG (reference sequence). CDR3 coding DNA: TGTGCCTGGAGTCCAGGATACTATGGCTACACCTTC. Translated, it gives CAWSPGYYGYTF.

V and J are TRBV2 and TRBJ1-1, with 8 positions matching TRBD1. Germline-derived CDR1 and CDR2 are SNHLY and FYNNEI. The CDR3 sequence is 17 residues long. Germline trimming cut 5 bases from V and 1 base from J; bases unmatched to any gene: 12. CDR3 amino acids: CASSNTPTGGRNTEAFF. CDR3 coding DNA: TGTGCCAGCAGTAACACGCCTACAGGGGGGCGGAACACTGAAGCTTTCTTT.

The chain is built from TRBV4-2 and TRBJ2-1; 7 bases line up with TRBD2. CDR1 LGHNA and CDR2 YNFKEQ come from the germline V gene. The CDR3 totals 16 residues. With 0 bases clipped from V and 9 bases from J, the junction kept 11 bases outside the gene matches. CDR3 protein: CASSQELARNVAEQFF. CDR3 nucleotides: TGTGCCAGCAGCCAAGAACTAGCGAGGAACGTAGCTGAGCAGTTCTTC.

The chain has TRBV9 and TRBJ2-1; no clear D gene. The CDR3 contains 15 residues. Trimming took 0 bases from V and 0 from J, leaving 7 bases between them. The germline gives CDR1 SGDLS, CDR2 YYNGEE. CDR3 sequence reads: CASSVDDSSYNEQFF. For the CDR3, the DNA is TGTGCCAGCAGCGTAGATGATAGCTCCTACAATGAGCAGTTCTTC. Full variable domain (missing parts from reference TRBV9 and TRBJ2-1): DSGVTQTPKHLITATGQRVTLRCSPRSGDLSVYWYQQSLDQGLQFLIQYYNGEERAKGNILERFSAQQFPDLHSELNLSSLELGDSALYFCASSVDDSSYNEQFFGPGTRLTVL.

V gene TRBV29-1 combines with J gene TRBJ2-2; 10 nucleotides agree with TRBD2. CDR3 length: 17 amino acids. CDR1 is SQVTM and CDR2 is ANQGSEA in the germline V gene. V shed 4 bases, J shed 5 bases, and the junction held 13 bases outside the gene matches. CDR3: CSVGLAGATRGTGELFF. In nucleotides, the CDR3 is TGCAGCGTTGGTCTAGCGGGGGCCACCAGGGGGACCGGGGAGCTGTTTTTT.

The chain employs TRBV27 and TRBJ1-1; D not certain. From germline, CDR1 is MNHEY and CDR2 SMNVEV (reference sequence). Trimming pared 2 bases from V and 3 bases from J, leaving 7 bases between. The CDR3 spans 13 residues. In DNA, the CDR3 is TGTGCCAGCAGTTTACTAAGGGACACTGAAGCTTTCTTT. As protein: CASSLLRDTEAFF.

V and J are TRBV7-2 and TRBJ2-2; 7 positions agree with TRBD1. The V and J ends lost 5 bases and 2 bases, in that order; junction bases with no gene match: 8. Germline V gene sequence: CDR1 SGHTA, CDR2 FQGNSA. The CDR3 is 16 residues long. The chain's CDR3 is CASSHRTGINTGELFF. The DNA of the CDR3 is TGTGCCAGCAGCCACCGGACAGGAATTAACACCGGGGAGCTGTTTTTT.

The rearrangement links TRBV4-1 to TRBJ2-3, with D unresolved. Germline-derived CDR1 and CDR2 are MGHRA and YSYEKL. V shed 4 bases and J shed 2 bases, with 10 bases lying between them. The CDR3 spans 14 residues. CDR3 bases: TGCGCCAGCAGCCTCCGCCAGGCCACAGATACGCAGTATTTT. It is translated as CASSLRQATDTQYF.

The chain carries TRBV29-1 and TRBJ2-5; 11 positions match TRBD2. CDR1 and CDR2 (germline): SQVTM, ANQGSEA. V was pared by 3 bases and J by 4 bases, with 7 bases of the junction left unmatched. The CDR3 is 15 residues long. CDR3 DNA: TGCAGCGTTGACCCCCCTAGCGGGGGGCCAGAGACCCAGTACTTC. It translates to CSVDPPSGGPETQYF.

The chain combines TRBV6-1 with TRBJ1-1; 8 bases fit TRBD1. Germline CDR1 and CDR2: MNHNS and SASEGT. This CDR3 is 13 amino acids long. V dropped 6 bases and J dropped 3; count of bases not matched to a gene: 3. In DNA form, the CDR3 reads TGTGCCAGCAGAGGACAGGGCTACACTGAAGCTTTCTTT. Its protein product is CASRGQGYTEAFF.